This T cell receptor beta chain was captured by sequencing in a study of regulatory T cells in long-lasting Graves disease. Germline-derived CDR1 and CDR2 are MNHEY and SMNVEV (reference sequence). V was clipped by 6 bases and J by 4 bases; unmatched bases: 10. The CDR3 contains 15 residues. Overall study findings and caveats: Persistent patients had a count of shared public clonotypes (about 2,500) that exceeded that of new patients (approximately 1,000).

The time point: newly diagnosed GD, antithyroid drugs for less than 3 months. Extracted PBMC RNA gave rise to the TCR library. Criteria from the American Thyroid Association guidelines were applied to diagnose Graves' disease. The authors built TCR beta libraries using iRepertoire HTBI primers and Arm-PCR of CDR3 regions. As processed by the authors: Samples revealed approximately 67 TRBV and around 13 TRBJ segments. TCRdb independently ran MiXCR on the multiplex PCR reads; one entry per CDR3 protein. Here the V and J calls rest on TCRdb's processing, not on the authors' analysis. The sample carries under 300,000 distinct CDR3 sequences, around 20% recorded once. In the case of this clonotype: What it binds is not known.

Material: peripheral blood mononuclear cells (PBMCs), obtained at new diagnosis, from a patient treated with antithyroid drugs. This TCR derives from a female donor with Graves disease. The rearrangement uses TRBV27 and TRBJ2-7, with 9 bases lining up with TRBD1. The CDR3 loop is CASRPTGTGQYEQYF. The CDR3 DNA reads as TGTGCCAGCAGACCAACCGGGACAGGGCAGTACGAGCAGTACTTC.